This is a list of T cell receptor beta chains from one sample in a study of radiotherapy plus CTLA-4 blockade in lung cancer. Only in-frame clones appear in the TCRdb table, and some are missing; sequencing was by immunoSEQ multiplex PCR. The sample consists of just under 60,000 clones, about 70% of them appearing once. This specimen was peripheral blood, taken from a patient treated with radiotherapy plus ipilimumab. Receptors were obtained from a human donor with non-small cell lung cancer whose response to radiotherapy plus ipilimumab could not be evaluated. The CDR3 runs from the conserved cysteine through the conserved F or W. The D gene is left open where the match is weak. A clone size is listed for some rows: how often the clone was seen (once, few, many), or a class if it is expanded.

j_call v_call d_call clone_size cdr3_nt cdr3_aa
TRBJ2-2 TRBV6-5 - once TGTGCCAGCAGACTCTTCGATCGCACCGGGGAGCTGTTTTTT CASRLFDRTGELFF
TRBJ1-5 TRBV5-5 - few TGTGCCAGCAGCCCCTGGGGCGATAGCAATCAGCCCCAGCATTTT CASSPWGDSNQPQHF
TRBJ2-2 TRBV5-5 - - TGTGCCAGCAGCATTCTAGCGTCCACCGGGGAGCTGTTTTTT CASSILASTGELFF
TRBJ1-3 TRBV7-2 - - TGTGCCAGCAGGACAGGTTACTCTGGAAACACCATATATTTT CASRTGYSGNTIYF
TRBJ1-5 TRBV15 - - TGTGCCACCAGCAGAGAAATAAGCAATCAGCCCCAGCATTTT CATSREISNQPQHF
TRBJ2-2 TRBV10-3 TRBD1 - TGTGCCATCCCCACAGGGGTCGCGAACACCGGGGAGCTGTTTTTT CAIPTGVANTGELFF
TRBJ2-7 TRBV5-1 - - TGCGCCAGCAGCTTGGACGGTCGCTCCTACGAGCAGTACTTC CASSLDGRSYEQYF
TRBJ1-1 TRBV6-5 TRBD1 - TGTGCCAGCAGCCGACGACAGGGAGGGAACACTGAAGCTTTCTTT CASSRRQGGNTEAFF
TRBJ1-4 TRBV6-5 - - TGTGCCAGCAGTTACTCCGGGGTGAACGATGAAAAACTGTTTTTT CASSYSGVNDEKLFF
TRBJ2-7 TRBV5-4 - few TGTGCCAGCAGCTTGGCTTGGCAGGGTGTCCACGAGCAGTACTTC CASSLAWQGVHEQYF
TRBJ2-2 TRBV9 TRBD2 once TGTGCCAGCAGTGACTCGACAGGGAAGGGAGCGGGAGGGAGAACCGGGGAGCTGTTTTTT CASSDSTGKGAGGRTGELFF
TRBJ2-1 TRBV5-1 TRBD1 - TGCGCCAGCAGCACCTCGTCCGGGACAGCGTACAATGAGCAGTTCTTC CASSTSSGTAYNEQFF
TRBJ1-1 TRBV10-3 - few TGTGCCATCAGTGAGTCGACAGAGGAGGGGGCTTTCTTT CAISESTEEGAFF
TRBJ2-3 TRBV7-7 TRBD2 - TGTGCCAGCAGCTTAGGTCTAGCGGAAGATACGCAGTATTTT CASSLGLAEDTQYF
TRBJ1-1 TRBV5-1 TRBD1 few TGCGCCAGCAGCTTGGACGGACAGGGTGTAACTGAAGCTTTCTTT CASSLDGQGVTEAFF
TRBJ2-7 TRBV11-2 - once TGTGCCAGCAGCTTAGGATTAGGACAAGGTTTTGACTACGAGCAGTACTTC CASSLGLGQGFDYEQYF
TRBJ2-5 TRBV11-2 TRBD2 - TGTGCCAGCAGCTCCTACCTAGCGGGAGAGGGGAAGACCCAGTACTTC CASSSYLAGEGKTQYF
TRBJ1-2 TRBV25-1 TRBD1 once TGTGCCAGCAGTGAAGCAGGGGGTAACTATGGCTACACCTTC CASSEAGGNYGYTF
TRBJ2-3 TRBV11-3 - few TGTGCCAGCACCCGGGGGTTCCCAGATACGCAGTATTTT CASTRGFPDTQYF
TRBJ1-2 TRBV28 - - TGTGCCAGCAGTTCTGTTTTCAGGGTTTTCGCTAACTATGGCTACACCTTC CASSSVFRVFANYGYTF
TRBJ1-4 TRBV7-6 TRBD1 - TGTGCCAGCAGCTTGGGGGGACAGGGGAATGAAAAACTGTTTTTT CASSLGGQGNEKLFF
TRBJ1-1 TRBV19 TRBD1 medium-sized TGTGCCAGTAGTATAGTGGGACAGGGGGCGACTGAAGCTTTCTTT CASSIVGQGATEAFF
TRBJ2-2 TRBV7-2 TRBD2 medium-sized TGTGCCAGCAGCCCCGCGGGGGGGCGAATCGGGGAGCTGTTTTTT CASSPAGGRIGELFF
TRBJ2-2 TRBV5-1 TRBD2 - TGCGCCAGCAGCTTGGACGTAGCGGGGAACACCGGGGAGCTGTTTTTT CASSLDVAGNTGELFF
TRBJ2-7 TRBV11-2 TRBD1 few TGTGCCAGCGCCCCCCGGGACAGTAGGTACGAGCAGTACTTC CASAPRDSRYEQYF
TRBJ1-5 TRBV2 TRBD1 - TGTGCCAGCAGGGTAGAAACAGGGGAGAATCAGCCCCAGCATTTT CASRVETGENQPQHF
TRBJ1-2 TRBV15 - hyperexpanded TGTGCCACCAGCTTGGCGGGGATTGGTAACTATGGCTACACCTTC CATSLAGIGNYGYTF
TRBJ1-1 TRBV11-1 TRBD1 few TGTGCCAGCAGCTTATTGTACAGGGGAGCTGAAGCTTTCTTT CASSLLYRGAEAFF
TRBJ2-6 TRBV27 TRBD1 - TGTGCCAGCAGTTTAAGGACAGGGGGCGCGGAGGGGGCCAACGTCCTGACTTTC CASSLRTGGAEGANVLTF
TRBJ1-2 TRBV10-3 TRBD1 - TGTGCCATCAGTAGGTGGGACAGTGAGCGCTATGGCTACACCTTC CAISRWDSERYGYTF
TRBJ2-2 TRBV27 - - TGTGCCAGCAGTAGAGTCACCGGGGAGCTGTTTTTT CASSRVTGELFF
TRBJ1-5 TRBV6-6 TRBD1 few TGTGCCAGCAGTTACACAGGGGGGAATCAGCCCCAGCATTTT CASSYTGGNQPQHF
TRBJ1-5 TRBV6-1 - - TGTGCCAGCAGTGAAACCCTCCTCCGGGGGAGTCTCAATCAGCCCCAGCATTTT CASSETLLRGSLNQPQHF
TRBJ1-1 TRBV29-1 - - TGCAGCGTTGAGGGCAGCATGAACACTGAAGCTTTCTTT CSVEGSMNTEAFF
TRBJ1-1 TRBV6-1 - - TGTGCCAGCAGTGACGACAGGAACACTGAAGCTTTCTTT CASSDDRNTEAFF
TRBJ2-7 TRBV5-5 - - TGTGCCAGCAGCCAGGGATCCTACGAGCAGTACTTC CASSQGSYEQYF
TRBJ1-6 TRBV7-2 TRBD1 - TGTGCCAGCAGCTTAGATGGACAGGGGGTTTCACCCCTCCACTTT CASSLDGQGVSPLHF
TRBJ1-2 TRBV10-3 - - TGTGCCATCAGTAGGGACTTGGCCTATGGCTACACCTTC CAISRDLAYGYTF
TRBJ2-3 TRBV11-3 - - TGTGCCAGCAGCTTAGGGCCAGACTATACGCAGTATTTT CASSLGPDYTQYF
TRBJ2-6 TRBV2 - - TGTGCCAGCAGCGAGAACCCCGGGACACTAATCTCTGGGGCCAACGTCCTGACTTTC CASSENPGTLISGANVLTF
TRBJ1-5 TRBV19 - - TGTGCCAGTAGTATCCGGGTCCGGGTGGGTAATCAGCCCCAGCATTTT CASSIRVRVGNQPQHF